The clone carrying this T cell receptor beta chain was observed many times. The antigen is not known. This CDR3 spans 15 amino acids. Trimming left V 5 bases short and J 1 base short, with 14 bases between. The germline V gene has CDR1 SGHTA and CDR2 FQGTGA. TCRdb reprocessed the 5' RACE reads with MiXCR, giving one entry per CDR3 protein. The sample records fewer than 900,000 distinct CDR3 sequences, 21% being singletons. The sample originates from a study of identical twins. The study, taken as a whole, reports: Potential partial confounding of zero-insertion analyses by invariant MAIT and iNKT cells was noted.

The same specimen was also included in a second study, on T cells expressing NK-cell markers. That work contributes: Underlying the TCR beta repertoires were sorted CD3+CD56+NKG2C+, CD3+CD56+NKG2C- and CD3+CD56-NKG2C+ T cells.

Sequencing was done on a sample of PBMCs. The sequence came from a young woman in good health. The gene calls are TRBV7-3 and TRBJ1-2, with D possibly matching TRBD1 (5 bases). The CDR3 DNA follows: TGTGCCAGCAGCCCAACGGGGGGGGGTAACTATGGCTACACCTTC. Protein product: CASSPTGGGNYGYTF.